This T cell receptor beta chain was recorded in a study of blood T cell repertoires in COVID-19. V lost 2 bases, J lost 1 base, and 7 bases lay in between. The CDR3 length is 13 residues. Germline assignment: CDR1 SGHDT and CDR2 YYEEEE. Across about 22 US areas, participants ranged in age from about 18 to 100 years. Cohorts were based on clinical histories the participants reported. Original handling: Reference gene primer amplification in the assay estimated nucleated cell counts. Sequencing was performed with immunoSEQ multiplex PCR; in TCRdb, only in-frame clones are kept and a portion is missing. From that table come the V and J calls and clone size; the DNA was used to work out D and trimming. The sample holds more than 300,000 clones, over 80% seen once. This clone was recorded only once.

This sequence joins TRBV5-6 and TRBJ2-7, with TRBD1 as a possible D gene (5 bases). The source is a woman aged 45-60 years who had recovered from COVID-19. Sequenced: PBMCs or T cells enriched from blood (not recorded which). For the CDR3, the DNA is TGTGCCAGCAGCTTCAGGGCATCCTACGAGCAGTACTTC. This encodes CASSFRASYEQYF.